This TCR beta chain was captured by sequencing in a study of blood T cell repertoires in COVID-19. Study context: Sites in the United States, Italy and Spain provided acute and convalescent COVID-19 samples.

Libraries were prepared by immunoSEQ multiplex PCR; TCRdb keeps only in-frame clonotypes and omits some of them. This table holds about 86,000 clones, approximately 88% found once. The receptor was isolated from a woman aged 80 or over with active or convalescent COVID-19. The sequenced material came from peripheral blood.

CDR3 coding DNA: TGTGCCAGCAGCGTAGGACACGCAGGGGCTTCTGGAAACACCATATATTTT. Translated: CASSVGHAGASGNTIYF. This chain connects TRBV9 to TRBJ1-3, with a possible D match to TRBD1 (6 bases). V lost 0 bases to trimming and J lost 1 base, with 14 bases between them. Germline CDR1 reads SGDLS; CDR2 reads YYNGEE. This CDR3 contains 17 residues.